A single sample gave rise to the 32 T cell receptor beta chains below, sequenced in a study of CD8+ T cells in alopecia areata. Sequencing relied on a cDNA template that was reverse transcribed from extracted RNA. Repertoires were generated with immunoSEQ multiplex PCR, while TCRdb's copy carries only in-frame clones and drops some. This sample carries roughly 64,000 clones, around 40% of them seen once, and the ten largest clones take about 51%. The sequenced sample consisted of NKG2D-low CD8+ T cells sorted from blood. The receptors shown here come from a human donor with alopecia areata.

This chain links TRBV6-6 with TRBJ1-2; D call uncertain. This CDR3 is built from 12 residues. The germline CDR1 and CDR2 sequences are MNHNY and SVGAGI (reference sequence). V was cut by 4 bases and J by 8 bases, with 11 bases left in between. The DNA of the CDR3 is TGTGCCAGCAGTTCAACCCATACGGGCTACACCTTC. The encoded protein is CASSSTHTGYTF.

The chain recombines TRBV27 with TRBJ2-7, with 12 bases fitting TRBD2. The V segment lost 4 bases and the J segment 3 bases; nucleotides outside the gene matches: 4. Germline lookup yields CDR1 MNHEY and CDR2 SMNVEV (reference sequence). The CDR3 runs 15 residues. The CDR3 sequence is CASSSRLAGVYEQYF. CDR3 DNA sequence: TGTGCCAGCAGTTCCCGACTAGCGGGAGTCTACGAGCAGTACTTC.

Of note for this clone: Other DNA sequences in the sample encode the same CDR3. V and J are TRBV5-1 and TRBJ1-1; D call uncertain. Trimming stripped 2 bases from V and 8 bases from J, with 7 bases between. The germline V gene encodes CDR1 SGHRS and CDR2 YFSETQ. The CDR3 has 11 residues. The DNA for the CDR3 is TGCGCCAGCAGCTTAGGACGGGAAGCTTTCTTT. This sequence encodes CASSLGREAFF.

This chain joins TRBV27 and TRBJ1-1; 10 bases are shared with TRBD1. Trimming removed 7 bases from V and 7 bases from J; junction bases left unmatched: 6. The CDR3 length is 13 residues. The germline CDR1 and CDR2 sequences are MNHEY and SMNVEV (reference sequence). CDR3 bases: TGTGCCAGCAAAGGGACAGGGGCCCATGAAGCTTTCTTT. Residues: CASKGTGAHEAFF.

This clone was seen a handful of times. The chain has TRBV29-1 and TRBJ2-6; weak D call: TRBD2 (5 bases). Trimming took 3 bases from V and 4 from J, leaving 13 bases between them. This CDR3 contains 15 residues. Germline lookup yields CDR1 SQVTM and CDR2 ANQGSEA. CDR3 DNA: TGCAGCGTTGAGGTTCGGGGATCCGGGGCCAACGTCCTGACTTTC. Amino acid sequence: CSVEVRGSGANVLTF.

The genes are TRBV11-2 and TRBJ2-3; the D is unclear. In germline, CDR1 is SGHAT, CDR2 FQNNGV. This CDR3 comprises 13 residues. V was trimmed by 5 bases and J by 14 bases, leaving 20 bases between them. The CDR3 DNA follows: TGTGCCAGCAGCCCCCCTCCCCCCGTCACTGGGTATTTT. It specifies CASSPPPPVTGYF.

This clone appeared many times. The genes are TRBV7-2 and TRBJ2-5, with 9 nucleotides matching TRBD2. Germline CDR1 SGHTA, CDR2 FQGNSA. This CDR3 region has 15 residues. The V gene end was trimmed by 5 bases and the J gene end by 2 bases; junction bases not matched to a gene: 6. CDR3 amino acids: CASSRSGGQQETQYF. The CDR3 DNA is TGTGCCAGCAGCCGTAGCGGGGGCCAACAAGAGACCCAGTACTTC.

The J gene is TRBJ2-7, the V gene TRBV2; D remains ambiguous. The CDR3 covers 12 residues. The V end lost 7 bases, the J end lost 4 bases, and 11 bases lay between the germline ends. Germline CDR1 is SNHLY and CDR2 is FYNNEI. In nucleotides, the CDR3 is TGTGCCAGCATCGTCAGGCGGTACGAGCAGTACTTC. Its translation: CASIVRRYEQYF.

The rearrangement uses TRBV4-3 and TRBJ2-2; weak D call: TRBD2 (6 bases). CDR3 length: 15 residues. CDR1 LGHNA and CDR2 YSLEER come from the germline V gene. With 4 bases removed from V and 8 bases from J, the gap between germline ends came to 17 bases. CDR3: CASSPRLEWLGELFF. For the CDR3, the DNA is TGCGCCAGCAGCCCACGACTAGAGTGGTTAGGGGAGCTGTTTTTT.

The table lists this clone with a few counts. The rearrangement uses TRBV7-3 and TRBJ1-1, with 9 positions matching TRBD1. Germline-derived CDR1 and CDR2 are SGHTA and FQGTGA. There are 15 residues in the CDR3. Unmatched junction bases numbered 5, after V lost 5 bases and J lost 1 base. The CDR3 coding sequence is TGTGCCAGCAGCCCTACAGGGGGCGGGAACACTGAAGCTTTCTTT. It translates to CASSPTGGGNTEAFF.

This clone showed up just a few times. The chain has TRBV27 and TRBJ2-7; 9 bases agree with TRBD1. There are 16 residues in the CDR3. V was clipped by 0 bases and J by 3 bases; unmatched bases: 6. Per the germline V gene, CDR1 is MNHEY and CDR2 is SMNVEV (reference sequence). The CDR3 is CASSLSGTGNFYEQYF. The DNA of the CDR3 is TGTGCCAGCAGTTTATCTGGGACAGGGAACTTCTACGAGCAGTACTTC.

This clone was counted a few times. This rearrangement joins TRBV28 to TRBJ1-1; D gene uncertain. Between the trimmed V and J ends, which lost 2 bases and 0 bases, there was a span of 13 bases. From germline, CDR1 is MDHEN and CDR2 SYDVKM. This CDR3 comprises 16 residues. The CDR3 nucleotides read TGTGCCAGCAGTTTAGAGGGAACGGTACTGAACACTGAAGCTTTCTTT. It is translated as CASSLEGTVLNTEAFF. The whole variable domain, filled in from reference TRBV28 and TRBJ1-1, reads DVKVTQSSRYLVKRTGEKVFLECVQDMDHENMFWYRQDPGLGLRLIYFSYDVKMKEKGDIPEGYSVSREKKERFSLILESASTNQTSMYLCASSLEGTVLNTEAFFGQGTRLTVV.

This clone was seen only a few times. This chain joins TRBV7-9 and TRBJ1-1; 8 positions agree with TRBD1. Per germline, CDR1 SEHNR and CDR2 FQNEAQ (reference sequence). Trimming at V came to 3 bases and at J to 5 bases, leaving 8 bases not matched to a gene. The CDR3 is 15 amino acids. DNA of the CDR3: TGTGCCAGCAGCTTGCACAGGGGGGTTGAAACTGAAGCTTTCTTT. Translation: CASSLHRGVETEAFF.

The CDR3 nucleotides read TGCGCCAGCAGCCAAGGGGACAGGCCGCTTAGCTCCTATAATTCACCCCTCCACTTT. Translating it yields CASSQGDRPLSSYNSPLHF. J is TRBJ1-6 and V is TRBV4-3; 8 bases map to TRBD1. V gave up 1 base and J gave up 0 bases; unmatched junction bases: 8. This CDR3 region has 19 residues. Germline V CDR1 and CDR2: LGHNA, YSLEER.

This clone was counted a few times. For the CDR3, the DNA is TGTGCCAGCAGCTGGGGGACATCCTGGAGGGATAACTATGGCTACACCTTC. Translating gives CASSWGTSWRDNYGYTF. The chain recombines TRBV7-2 with TRBJ1-2; tentatively, D is TRBD1 (6 bases). Looked up from germline, CDR1 is SGHTA and CDR2 is FQGNSA. CDR3 size: 17 residues. V was pared by 4 bases and J by 1 base, with 19 bases between.

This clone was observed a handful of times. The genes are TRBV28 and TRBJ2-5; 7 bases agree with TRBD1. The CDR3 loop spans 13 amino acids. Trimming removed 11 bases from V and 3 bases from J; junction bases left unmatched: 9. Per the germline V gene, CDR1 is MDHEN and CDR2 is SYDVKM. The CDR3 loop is CAATGQVKETQYF. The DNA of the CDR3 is TGTGCCGCAACCGGACAGGTCAAAGAGACCCAGTACTTC.

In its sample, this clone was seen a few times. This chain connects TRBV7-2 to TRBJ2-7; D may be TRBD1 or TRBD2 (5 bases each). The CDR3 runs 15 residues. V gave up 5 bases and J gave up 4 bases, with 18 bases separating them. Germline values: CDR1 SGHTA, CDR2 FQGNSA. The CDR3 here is CASSPGPAFKYEQYF. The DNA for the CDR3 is TGTGCCAGCAGCCCGGGACCGGCATTCAAGTACGAGCAGTACTTC.

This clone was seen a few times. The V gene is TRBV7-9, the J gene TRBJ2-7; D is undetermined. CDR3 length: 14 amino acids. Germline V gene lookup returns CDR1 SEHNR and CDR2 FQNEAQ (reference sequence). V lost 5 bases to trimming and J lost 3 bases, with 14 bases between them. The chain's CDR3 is CASSRTPENYEQYF. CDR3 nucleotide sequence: TGTGCCAGCAGCCGGACCCCAGAGAACTACGAGCAGTACTTC.

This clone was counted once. CDR3 in amino acids: CASRGGQAYEQYF. CDR3 DNA sequence: TGTGCCAGCAGGGGGGGGCAAGCCTACGAGCAGTACTTC. V usage is TRBV27 and J usage is TRBJ2-7, with D tentatively TRBD2 (7 bases). V gave up 6 bases and J gave up 2 bases, with 11 bases separating them. Germline CDR1 reads MNHEY; CDR2 reads SMNVEV (reference sequence). The length of the CDR3 is 13 residues.

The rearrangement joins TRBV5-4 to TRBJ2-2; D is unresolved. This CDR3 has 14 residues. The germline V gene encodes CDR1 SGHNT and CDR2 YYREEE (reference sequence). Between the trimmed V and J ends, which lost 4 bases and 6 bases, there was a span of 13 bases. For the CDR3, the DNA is TGTGCCAGCAGCCCCGCCTTAAATCCCGGGGAGCTGTTTTTT. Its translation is CASSPALNPGELFF.

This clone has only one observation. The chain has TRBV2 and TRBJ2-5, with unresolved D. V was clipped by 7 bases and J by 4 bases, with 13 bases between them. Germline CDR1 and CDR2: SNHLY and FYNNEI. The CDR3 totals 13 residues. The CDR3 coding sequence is TGTGCCAGCAACGAAATCCCCCGAGAGACCCAGTACTTC. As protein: CASNEIPRETQYF.

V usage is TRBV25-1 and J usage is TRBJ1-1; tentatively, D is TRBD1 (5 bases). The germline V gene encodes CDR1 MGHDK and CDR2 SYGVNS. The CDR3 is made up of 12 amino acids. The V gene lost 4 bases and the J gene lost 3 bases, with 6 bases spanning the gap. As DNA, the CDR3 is TGTGCCAGCAGTGCAGGGTACACTGAAGCTTTCTTT. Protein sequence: CASSAGYTEAFF.

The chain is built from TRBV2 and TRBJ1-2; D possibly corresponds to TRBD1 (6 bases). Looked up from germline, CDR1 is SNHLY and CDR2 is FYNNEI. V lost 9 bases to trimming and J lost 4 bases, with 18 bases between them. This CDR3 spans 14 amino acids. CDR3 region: CASRDPGAGYGYTF. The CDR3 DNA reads TGTGCCAGTAGGGACCCAGGGGCGGGCTATGGCTACACCTTC.

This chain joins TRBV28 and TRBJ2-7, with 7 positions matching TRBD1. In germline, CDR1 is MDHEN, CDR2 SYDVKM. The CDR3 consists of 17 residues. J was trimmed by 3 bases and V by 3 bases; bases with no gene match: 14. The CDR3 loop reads CASSFFNPYRGYYEQYF. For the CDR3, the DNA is TGTGCCAGCAGTTTTTTCAACCCATACAGGGGCTACTACGAGCAGTACTTC.

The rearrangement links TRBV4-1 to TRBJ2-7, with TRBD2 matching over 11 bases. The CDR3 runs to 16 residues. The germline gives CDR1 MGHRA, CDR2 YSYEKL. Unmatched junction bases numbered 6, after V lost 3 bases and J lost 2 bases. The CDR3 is CASSHIAGGLTYEQYF. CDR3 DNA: TGCGCCAGCAGCCATATAGCGGGAGGGTTAACCTACGAGCAGTACTTC.

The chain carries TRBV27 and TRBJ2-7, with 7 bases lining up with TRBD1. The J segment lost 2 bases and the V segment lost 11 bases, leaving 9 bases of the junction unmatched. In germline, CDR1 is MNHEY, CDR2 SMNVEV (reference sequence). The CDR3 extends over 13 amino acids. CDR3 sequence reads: CAVRQGSPYEQYF. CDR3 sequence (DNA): TGTGCCGTCCGACAGGGATCCCCCTACGAGCAGTACTTC.

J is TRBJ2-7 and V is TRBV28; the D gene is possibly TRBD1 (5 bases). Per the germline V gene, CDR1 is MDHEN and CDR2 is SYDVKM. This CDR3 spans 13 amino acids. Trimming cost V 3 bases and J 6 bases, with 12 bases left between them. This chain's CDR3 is CASSFVQGPEQYF. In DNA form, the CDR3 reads TGTGCCAGCAGTTTCGTGCAGGGCCCCGAGCAGTACTTC.

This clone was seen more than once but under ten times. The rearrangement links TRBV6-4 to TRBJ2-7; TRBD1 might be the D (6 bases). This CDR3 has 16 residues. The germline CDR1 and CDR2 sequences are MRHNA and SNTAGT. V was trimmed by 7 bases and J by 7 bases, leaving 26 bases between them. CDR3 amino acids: CASTSKARTESREQYF. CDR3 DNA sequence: TGTGCCAGCACCTCTAAGGCGAGGACAGAGTCCCGGGAGCAGTACTTC.

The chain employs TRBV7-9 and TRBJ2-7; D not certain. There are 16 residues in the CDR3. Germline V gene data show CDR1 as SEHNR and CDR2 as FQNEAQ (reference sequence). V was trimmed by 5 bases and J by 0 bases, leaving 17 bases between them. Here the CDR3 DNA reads TGTGCCAGCAGCCCAATGAGAGGCCCCTACTCCTACGAGCAGTACTTC. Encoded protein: CASSPMRGPYSYEQYF.

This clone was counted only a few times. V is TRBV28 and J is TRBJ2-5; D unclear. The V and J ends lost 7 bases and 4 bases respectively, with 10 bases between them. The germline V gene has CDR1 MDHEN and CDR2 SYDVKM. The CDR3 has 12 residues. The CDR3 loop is CASMEVAETQYF. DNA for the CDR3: TGTGCCAGCATGGAAGTGGCAGAGACCCAGTACTTC.

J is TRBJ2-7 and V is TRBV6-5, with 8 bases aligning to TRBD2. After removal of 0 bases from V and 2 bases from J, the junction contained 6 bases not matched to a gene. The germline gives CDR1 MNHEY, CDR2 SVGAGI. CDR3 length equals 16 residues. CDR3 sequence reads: CASSYSLGRGAYEQYF. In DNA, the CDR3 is TGTGCCAGCAGTTACTCCCTGGGGCGGGGGGCCTACGAGCAGTACTTC.

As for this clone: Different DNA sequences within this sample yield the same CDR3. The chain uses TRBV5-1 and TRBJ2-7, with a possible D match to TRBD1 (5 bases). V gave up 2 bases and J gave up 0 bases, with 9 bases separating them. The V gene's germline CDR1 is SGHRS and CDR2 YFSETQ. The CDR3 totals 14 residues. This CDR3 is CASSFDSSSYEQYF. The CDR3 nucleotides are TGCGCCAGCAGCTTTGACAGCAGCTCCTACGAGCAGTACTTC. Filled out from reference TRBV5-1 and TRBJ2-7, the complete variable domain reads KAGVTQTPRYLIKTRGQQVTLSCSPISGHRSVSWYQQTPGQGLQFLFEYFSETQRNKGNFPGRFSGRQFSNSRSEMNVSTLELGDSALYLCASSFDSSSYEQYFGPGTRLTVT.